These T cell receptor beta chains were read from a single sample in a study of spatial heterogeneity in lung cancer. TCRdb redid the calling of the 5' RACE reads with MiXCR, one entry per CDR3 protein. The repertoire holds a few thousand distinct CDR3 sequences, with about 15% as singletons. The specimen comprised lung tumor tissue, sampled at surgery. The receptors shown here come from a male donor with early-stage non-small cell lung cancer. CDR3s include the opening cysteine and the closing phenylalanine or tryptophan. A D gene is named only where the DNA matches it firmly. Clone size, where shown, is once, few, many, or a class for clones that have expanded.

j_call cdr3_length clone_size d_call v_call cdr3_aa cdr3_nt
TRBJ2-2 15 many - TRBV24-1 CATSDEGLNTGELFF TGTGCCACCAGTGATGAAGGACTAAACACCGGGGAGCTGTTTTTT
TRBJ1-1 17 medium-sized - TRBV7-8 CASSLPPDISRNTEAFF TGTGCCAGCAGCTTACCCCCGGACATAAGCCGGAACACTGAAGCTTTCTTT
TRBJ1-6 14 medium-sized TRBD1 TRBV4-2 CASSQGTGNSPLHF TGTGCCAGCAGCCAAGGGACAGGGAATTCACCCCTCCACTTT
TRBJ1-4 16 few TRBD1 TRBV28 CASSTAGQATNEKLFF TGTGCCAGCAGTACCGCCGGACAGGCAACTAATGAAAAACTGTTTTTT
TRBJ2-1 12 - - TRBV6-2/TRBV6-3 CASSGSYNEQFF TGTGCCAGCAGTGGGTCCTACAATGAGCAGTTCTTC
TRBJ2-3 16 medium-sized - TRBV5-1 CASSLLGPVTTDTQYF TGCGCCAGCAGCTTGTTGGGCCCTGTGACGACAGATACGCAGTATTTT
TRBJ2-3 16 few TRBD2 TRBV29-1 CSVEGVLAGDVDTQYF TGCAGCGTTGAAGGGGTCCTAGCGGGGGATGTAGATACGCAGTATTTT
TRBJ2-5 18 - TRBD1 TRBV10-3 CAISDQGREQGRMETQYF TGTGCCATCAGTGATCAGGGGCGAGAACAGGGGCGTATGGAGACCCAGTACTTC
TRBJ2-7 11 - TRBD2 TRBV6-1 CASSGGNEQYF TGTGCCAGCAGCGGGGGGAACGAGCAGTACTTC
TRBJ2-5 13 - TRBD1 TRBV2 CASSGQAKETQYF TGTGCCAGCAGCGGACAGGCCAAAGAGACCCAGTACTTC
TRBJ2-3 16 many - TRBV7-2 CASTLKTTGRQDTQYF TGTGCCAGCACCCTCAAAACCACCGGGCGTCAAGATACGCAGTATTTT
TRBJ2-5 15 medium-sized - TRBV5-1 CASSLDGALQETQYF TGCGCCAGCAGCTTGGACGGGGCCCTCCAAGAGACCCAGTACTTC
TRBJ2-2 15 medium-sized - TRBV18 CASSPFDRTTGELFF TGTGCCAGCTCACCGTTCGACAGGACCACCGGGGAGCTGTTTTTT
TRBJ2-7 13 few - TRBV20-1 CSATRQVLGEQYF TGCAGTGCTACCCGACAGGTCCTGGGCGAGCAGTACTTC
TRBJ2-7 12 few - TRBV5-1 CASRADSYEQYF TGCGCCAGCAGGGCCGACAGCTACGAGCAGTACTTC
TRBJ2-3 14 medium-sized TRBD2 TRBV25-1 CASSLAGVTDTQYF TGTGCCAGCAGTCTAGCGGGGGTGACAGATACGCAGTATTTT
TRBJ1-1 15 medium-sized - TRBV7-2 CASSVDRDTRSEAFF TGTGCCAGCAGCGTAGACCGGGACACACGTTCTGAAGCTTTCTTT
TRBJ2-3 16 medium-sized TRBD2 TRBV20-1 CSARGELAGRVDTQYF TGCAGTGCTAGAGGGGAACTAGCGGGGCGTGTGGATACGCAGTATTTT
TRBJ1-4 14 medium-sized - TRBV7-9 CASSPPGVNEKLFF TGTGCCAGCAGCCCCCCCGGAGTTAATGAAAAACTGTTTTTT
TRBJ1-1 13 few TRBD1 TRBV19 CASSRDRVAEAFF TGTGCCAGTAGCCGGGACAGGGTAGCCGAAGCTTTCTTT
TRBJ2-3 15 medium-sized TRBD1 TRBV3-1 CASSLGQGYRDTQYF TGTGCCAGCAGCTTGGGACAGGGATATCGAGATACGCAGTATTTT
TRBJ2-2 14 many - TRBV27 CASSWGASTGELFF TGTGCCAGCAGTTGGGGGGCGAGCACCGGGGAGCTGTTTTTT